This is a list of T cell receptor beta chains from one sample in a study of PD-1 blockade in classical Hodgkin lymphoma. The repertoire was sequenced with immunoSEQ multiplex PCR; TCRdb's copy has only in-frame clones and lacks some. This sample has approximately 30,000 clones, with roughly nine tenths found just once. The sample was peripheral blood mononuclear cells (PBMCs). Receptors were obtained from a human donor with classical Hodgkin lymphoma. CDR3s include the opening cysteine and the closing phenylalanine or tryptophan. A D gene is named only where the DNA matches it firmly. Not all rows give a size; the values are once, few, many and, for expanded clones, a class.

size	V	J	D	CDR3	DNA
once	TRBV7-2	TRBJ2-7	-	CASSLMDPYEQYF	TGTGCCAGCAGCTTAATGGACCCCTACGAGCAGTACTTC
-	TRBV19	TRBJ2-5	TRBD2	CASSIVGTSGQETQYF	TGTGCCAGTAGTATAGTAGGAACTAGCGGACAAGAGACCCAGTACTTC
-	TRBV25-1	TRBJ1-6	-	CASSAQVAPLHF	TGTGCCAGCAGCGCACAGGTGGCACCCCTCCACTTT
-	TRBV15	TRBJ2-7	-	CATSRDRGGPSYEQYF	TGTGCCACCAGCAGAGATCGTGGGGGTCCCTCCTACGAGCAGTACTTC
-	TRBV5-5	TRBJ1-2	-	CASSLGAGVANYGYTF	TGTGCCAGCAGCTTGGGGGCAGGGGTTGCTAACTATGGCTACACCTTC
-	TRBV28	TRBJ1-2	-	CASSLTGGSGYTF	TGTGCCAGCAGTTTAACGGGGGGAAGTGGCTACACCTTC
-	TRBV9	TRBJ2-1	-	CASSSAAPANEQFF	TGTGCCAGCAGCTCCGCCGCCCCCGCGAATGAGCAGTTCTTC
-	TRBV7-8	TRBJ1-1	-	CASSFRGTVNTEAFF	TGTGCCAGCAGCTTCCGTGGGACGGTGAACACTGAAGCTTTCTTT
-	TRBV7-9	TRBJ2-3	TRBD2	CASSLNGGRAGDTQYF	TGTGCCAGCAGCCTAAATGGCGGGAGGGCCGGAGATACGCAGTATTTT
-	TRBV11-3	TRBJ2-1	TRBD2	CASSLGTSSYNEQFF	TGTGCCAGCAGCTTAGGGACTAGCTCCTACAATGAGCAGTTCTTC
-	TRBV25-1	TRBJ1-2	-	CASSDYSVNYGYTF	TGTGCCAGCAGTGATTACTCCGTTAACTATGGCTACACCTTC
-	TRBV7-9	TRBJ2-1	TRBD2	CASSLTAAGGPDEQFF	TGTGCCAGCAGCCTGACGGCAGCGGGAGGGCCCGATGAGCAGTTCTTC
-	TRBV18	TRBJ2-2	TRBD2	CASSPPGGRMSPGELFF	TGTGCCAGCTCACCACCGGGGGGGAGAATGAGTCCCGGGGAGCTGTTTTTT
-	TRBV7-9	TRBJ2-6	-	CASSLDLPIIVANVLTF	TGTGCCAGCAGCTTAGACCTACCCATTATCGTGGCCAACGTCCTGACTTTC
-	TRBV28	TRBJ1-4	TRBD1	CASNPRGGLNEKLFF	TGTGCCAGCAACCCCAGGGGGGGGCTTAATGAAAAACTGTTTTTT
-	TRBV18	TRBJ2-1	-	CASSPPASEQFF	TGTGCCAGCTCACCACCGGCGAGTGAGCAGTTCTTC
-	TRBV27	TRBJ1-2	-	CASSLRQGGYGYTF	TGTGCCAGCAGTCTCCGGCAGGGAGGGTATGGCTACACCTTC
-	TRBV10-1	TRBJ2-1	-	CASSEGDNYNEQFF	TGCGCCAGCAGTGAGGGGGACAACTACAATGAGCAGTTCTTC
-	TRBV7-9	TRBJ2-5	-	CASSFDGIQETQYF	TGTGCCAGCAGCTTCGACGGGATACAAGAGACCCAGTACTTC
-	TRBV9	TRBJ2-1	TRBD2	CASSVNIAGGNEQFF	TGTGCCAGCAGCGTCAACATAGCGGGAGGGAATGAGCAGTTCTTC